This T cell receptor beta chain was sequenced in a study of control samples from healthy donors and cancer patients (dated by TCRdb to the early 2020s). For this chain, trimming is 11 bases at the V end and 4 bases at the J end, and the number of junction bases without a gene match is 13. Including cysteine and phenylalanine, the CDR3 has 14 amino acids. CDR3 DNA is the only sequence kept; it has 42 bases, read in frame from the first base. From the germline V gene (reference sequence), CDR1 is WNHNN and CDR2 is SYGVQD. Receptor libraries were prepared by the immunoSEQ multiplex PCR assay. What TCRdb holds here is the immuneACCESS table cut down to in-frame rearrangements. Part of the clones is not present; checked against another copy, under half of the missing clones reflect an unresolved V gene, and the others are unexplained. For this sample there are about 160,000 clones; about 90% appear just once. The top ten clonotypes cover around 12% of the sample.

Remarks on this clone: Its target antigen remains unknown. No base quality values were provided; no much bigger clone lies one nucleotide off.

Material: blood. The V and J genes are TRBV10-1 and TRBJ2-5; the junction holds 7 bases that match TRBD2. This receptor was obtained from a man younger than 40 in good health. The DNA sequence is TGCGCCCGCCCCCCGGGGGGAATGGGAGAGACCCAGTACTTC. Translated, this gives CARPPGGMGETQYF.